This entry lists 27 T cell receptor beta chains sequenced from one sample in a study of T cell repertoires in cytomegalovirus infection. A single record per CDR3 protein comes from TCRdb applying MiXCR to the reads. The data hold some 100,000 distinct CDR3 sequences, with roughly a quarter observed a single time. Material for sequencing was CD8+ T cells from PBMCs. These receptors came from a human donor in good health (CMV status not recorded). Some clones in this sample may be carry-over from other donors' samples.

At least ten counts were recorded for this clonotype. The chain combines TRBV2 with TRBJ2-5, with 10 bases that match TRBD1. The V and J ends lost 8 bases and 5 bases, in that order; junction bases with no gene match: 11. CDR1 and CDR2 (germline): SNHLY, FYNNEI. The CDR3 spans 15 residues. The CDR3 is CASPRDRGRRETQYF. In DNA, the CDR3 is TGTGCCAGCCCCCGGGACAGGGGTCGTAGGGAGACCCAGTACTTC.

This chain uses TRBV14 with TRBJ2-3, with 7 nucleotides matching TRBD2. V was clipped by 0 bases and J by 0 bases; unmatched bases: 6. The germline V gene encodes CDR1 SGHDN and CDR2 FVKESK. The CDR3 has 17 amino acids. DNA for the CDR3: TGTGCCAGCAGCCAAGATTCCGCGGGGGTTAGCACAGATACGCAGTATTTT. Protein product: CASSQDSAGVSTDTQYF.

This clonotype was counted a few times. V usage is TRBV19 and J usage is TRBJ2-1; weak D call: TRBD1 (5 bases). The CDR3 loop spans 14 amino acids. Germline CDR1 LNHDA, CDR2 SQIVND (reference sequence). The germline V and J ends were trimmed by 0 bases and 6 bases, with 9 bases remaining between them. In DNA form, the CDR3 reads TGTGCCAGTAGTATAGATCTTAGGGGCAATGAGCAGTTCTTC. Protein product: CASSIDLRGNEQFF.

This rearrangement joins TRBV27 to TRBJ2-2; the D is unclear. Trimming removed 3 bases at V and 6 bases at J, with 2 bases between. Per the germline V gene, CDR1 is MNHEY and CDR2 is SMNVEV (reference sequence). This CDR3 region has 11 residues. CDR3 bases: TGTGCCAGCAGTTTCTCCGGGGAGCTGTTTTTT. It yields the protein CASSFSGELFF.

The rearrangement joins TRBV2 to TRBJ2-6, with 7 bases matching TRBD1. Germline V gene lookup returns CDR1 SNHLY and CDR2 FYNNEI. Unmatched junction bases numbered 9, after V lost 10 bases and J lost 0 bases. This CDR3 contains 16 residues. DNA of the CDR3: TGTGCCAATACGGGACAGATCCTCTCTGGGGCCAACGTCCTGACTTTC. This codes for CANTGQILSGANVLTF.

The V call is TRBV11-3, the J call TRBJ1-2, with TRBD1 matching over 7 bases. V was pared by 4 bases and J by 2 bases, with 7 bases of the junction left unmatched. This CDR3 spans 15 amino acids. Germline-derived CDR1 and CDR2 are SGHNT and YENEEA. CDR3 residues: CASSSGGQMNYGYTF. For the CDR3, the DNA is TGTGCCAGCAGCTCTGGGGGACAGATGAACTATGGCTACACCTTC.

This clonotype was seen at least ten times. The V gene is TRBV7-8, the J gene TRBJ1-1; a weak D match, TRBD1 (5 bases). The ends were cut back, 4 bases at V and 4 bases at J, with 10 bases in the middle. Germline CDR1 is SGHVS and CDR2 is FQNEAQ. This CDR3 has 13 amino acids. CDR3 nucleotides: TGTGCCAGCAGCTCCCGGGGGGGCACTGAAGCTTTCTTT. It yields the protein CASSSRGGTEAFF.

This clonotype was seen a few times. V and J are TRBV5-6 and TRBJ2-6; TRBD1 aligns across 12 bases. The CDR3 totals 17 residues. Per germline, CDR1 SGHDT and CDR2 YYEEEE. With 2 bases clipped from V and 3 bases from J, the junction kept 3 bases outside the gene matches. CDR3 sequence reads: CASSFGTGGSGANVLTF. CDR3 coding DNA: TGTGCCAGCAGCTTCGGGACAGGGGGCAGTGGGGCCAACGTCCTGACTTTC.

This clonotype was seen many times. The CDR3 protein is CASSPRVGPSYNEQFF. For the CDR3, the DNA is TGTGCCAGCAGCCCCCGCGTGGGACCCTCATACAATGAGCAGTTCTTC. The rearrangement joins TRBV7-2 to TRBJ2-1; D might be TRBD1 or TRBD2, each matching 5 bases. Looked up from germline, CDR1 is SGHTA and CDR2 is FQGNSA. This CDR3 region has 16 residues. V lost 5 bases and J 4 bases, leaving 18 bases between the germline ends.

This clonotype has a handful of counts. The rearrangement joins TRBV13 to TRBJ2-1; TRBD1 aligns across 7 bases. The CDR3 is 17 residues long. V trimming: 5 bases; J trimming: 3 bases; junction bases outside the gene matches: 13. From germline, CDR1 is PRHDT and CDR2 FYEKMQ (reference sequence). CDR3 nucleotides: TGTGCCAGCAGCCCCGACCCAGGGACAGTCAACTACAATGAGCAGTTCTTC. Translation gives CASSPDPGTVNYNEQFF.

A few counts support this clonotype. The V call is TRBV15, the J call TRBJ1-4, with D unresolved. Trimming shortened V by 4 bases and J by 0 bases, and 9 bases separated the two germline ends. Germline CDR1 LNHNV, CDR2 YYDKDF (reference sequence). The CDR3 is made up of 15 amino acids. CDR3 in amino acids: CATSTTTSTNEKLFF. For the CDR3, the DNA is TGTGCCACCAGCACCACAACTTCAACTAATGAAAAACTGTTTTTT.

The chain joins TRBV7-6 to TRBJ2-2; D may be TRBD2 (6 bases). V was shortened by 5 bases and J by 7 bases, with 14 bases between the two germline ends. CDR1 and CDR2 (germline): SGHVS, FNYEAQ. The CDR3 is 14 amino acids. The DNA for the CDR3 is TGTGCCAGCAGCCAGGGCGGGGCCGGCGGGGAGCTGTTTTTT. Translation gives CASSQGGAGGELFF.

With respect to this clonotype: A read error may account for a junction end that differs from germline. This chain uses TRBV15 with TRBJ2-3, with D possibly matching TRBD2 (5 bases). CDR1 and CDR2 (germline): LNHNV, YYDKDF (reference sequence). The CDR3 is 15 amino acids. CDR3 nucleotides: TGTGCCACCAGCACAGTCGGGGTCAGCACAGCTACGCAGTATTTT. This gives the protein CATSTVGVSTATQYF.

CDR3 region: CASSLGWVGGTEAFF. For the CDR3, the DNA is TGTGCCAGCAGCTTAGGTTGGGTCGGGGGCACTGAAGCTTTCTTT. This chain connects TRBV7-4 to TRBJ1-1, with D possibly TRBD1 on 5 matching bases. The CDR3 contains 15 residues. Germline V lookup: CDR1 SGHVT, CDR2 SQSDAQ. Trimming shortened V by 1 base and J by 4 bases, and 13 bases separated the two germline ends.

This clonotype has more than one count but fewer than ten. Here the CDR3 DNA reads TGTGCCAGCTCTATCTTGACCCCCCAGCGGGAGACCGGGGAGCTGTTTTTT. Translation: CASSILTPQRETGELFF. V is TRBV2 and J is TRBJ2-2; TRBD2 aligns across 8 bases. This CDR3 has 17 residues. The V gene's germline CDR1 is SNHLY and CDR2 FYNNEI. V dropped 8 bases and J dropped 5; count of bases not matched to a gene: 16.

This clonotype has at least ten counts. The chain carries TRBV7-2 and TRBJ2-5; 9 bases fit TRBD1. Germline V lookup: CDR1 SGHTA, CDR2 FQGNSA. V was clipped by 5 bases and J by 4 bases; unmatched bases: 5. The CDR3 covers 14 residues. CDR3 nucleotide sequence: TGTGCCAGCAGCATCCCGGGACAGGGAGAGACCCAGTACTTC. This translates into CASSIPGQGETQYF.

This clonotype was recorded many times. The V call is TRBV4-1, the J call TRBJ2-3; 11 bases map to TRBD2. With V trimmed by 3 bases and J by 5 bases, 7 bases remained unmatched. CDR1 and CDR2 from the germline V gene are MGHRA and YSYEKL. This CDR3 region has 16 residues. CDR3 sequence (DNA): TGCGCCAGCAGCCAGGGATTCGGACTAGCGGGAGATACGCAGTATTTT. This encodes CASSQGFGLAGDTQYF.

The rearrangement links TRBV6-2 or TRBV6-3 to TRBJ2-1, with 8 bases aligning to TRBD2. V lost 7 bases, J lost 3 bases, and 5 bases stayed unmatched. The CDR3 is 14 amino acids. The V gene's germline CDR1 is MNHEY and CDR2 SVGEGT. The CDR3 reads CASTGREVYNEQFF. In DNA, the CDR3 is TGTGCCAGCACAGGGCGGGAGGTCTACAATGAGCAGTTCTTC.

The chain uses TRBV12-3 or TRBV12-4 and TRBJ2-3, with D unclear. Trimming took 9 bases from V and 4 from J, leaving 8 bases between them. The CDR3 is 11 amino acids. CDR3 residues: CASFFADTQYF. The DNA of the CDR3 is TGTGCCAGTTTCTTCGCAGATACGCAGTATTTT.

The CDR3 is CASSRGLNTGELFF. The CDR3 DNA is TGTGCCAGCAGTAGGGGACTGAACACCGGGGAGCTGTTTTTT. This chain joins TRBV6-5 and TRBJ2-2; TRBD2 might be the D (6 bases). The CDR3 contains 14 residues. V lost 5 bases and J lost 1, with 8 bases in between. The germline gives CDR1 MNHEY, CDR2 SVGAGI.

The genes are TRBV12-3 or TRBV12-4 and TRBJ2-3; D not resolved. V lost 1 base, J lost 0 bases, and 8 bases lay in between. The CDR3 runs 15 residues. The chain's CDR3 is CASSLGLDSTDTQYF. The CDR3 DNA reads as TGTGCCAGCAGTTTAGGCCTGGATAGCACAGATACGCAGTATTTT.

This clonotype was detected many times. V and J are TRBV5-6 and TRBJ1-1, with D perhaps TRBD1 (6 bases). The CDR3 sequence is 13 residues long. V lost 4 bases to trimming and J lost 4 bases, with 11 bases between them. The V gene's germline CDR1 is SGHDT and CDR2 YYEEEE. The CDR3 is CASSQGGLTEAFF. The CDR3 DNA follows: TGTGCCAGCAGCCAAGGGGGACTCACTGAAGCTTTCTTT. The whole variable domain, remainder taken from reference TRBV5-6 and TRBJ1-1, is DAGVTQSPTHLIKTRGQQVTLRCSPKSGHDTVSWYQQALGQGPQFIFQYYEEEERQRGNFPDRFSGHQFPNYSSELNVNALLLGDSALYLCASSQGGLTEAFFGQGTRLTVV.

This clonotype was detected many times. As DNA, the CDR3 is TGTGCCAGCAGCGGGAGAGCGGACAGGGGCAACGAGCAGTACTTC. The encoded protein is CASSGRADRGNEQYF. This chain connects TRBV7-9 to TRBJ2-7, with 9 positions matching TRBD1. The CDR3 consists of 15 residues. V was clipped by 5 bases and J by 5 bases; unmatched bases: 10. Germline CDR1 SEHNR, CDR2 FQNEAQ (reference sequence).

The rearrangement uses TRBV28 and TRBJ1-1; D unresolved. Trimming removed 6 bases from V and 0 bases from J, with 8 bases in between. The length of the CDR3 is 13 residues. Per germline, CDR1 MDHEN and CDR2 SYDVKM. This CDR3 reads CASRLTVNTEAFF. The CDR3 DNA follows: TGTGCCAGCAGGTTGACGGTGAACACTGAAGCTTTCTTT. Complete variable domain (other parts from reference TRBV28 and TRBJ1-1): DVKVTQSSRYLVKRTGEKVFLECVQDMDHENMFWYRQDPGLGLRLIYFSYDVKMKEKGDIPEGYSVSREKKERFSLILESASTNQTSMYLCASRLTVNTEAFFGQGTRLTVV.

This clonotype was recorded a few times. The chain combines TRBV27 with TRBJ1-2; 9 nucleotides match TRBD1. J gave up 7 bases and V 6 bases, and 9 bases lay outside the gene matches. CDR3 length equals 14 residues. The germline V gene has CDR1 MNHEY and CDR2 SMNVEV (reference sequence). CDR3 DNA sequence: TGTGCCAGCAGCCCAGGGACAGGGTTCGGTGGCTACACCTTC. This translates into CASSPGTGFGGYTF.

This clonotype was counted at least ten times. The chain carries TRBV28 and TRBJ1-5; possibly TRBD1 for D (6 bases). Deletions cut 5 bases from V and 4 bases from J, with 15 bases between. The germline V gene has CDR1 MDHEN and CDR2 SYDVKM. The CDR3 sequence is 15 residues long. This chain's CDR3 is CASSPRGHLNQPQHF. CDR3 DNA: TGTGCCAGCAGTCCGCGGGGACACCTTAATCAGCCCCAGCATTTT.

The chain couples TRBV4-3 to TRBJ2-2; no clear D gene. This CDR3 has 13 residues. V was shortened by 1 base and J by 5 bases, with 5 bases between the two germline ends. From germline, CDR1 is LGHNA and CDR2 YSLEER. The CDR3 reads CASSQVMTGELFF. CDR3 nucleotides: TGCGCCAGCAGCCAAGTAATGACCGGGGAGCTGTTTTTT.